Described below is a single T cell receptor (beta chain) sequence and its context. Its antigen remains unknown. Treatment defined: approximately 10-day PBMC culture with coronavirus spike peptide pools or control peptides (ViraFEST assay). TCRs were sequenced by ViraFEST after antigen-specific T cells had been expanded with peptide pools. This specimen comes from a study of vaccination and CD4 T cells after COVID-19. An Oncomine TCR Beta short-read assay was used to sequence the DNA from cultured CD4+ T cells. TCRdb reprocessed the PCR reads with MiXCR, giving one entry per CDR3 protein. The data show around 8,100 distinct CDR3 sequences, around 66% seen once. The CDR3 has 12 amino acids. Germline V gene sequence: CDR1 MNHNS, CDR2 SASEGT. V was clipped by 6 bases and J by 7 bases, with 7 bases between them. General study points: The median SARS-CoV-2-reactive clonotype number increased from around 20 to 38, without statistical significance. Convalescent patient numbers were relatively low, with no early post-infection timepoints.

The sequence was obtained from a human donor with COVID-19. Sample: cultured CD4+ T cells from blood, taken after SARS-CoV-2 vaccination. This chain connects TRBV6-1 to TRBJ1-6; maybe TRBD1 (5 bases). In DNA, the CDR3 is TGTGCCAGCAGCAGACAGAATTCACCCCTCCACTTT. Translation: CASSRQNSPLHF.